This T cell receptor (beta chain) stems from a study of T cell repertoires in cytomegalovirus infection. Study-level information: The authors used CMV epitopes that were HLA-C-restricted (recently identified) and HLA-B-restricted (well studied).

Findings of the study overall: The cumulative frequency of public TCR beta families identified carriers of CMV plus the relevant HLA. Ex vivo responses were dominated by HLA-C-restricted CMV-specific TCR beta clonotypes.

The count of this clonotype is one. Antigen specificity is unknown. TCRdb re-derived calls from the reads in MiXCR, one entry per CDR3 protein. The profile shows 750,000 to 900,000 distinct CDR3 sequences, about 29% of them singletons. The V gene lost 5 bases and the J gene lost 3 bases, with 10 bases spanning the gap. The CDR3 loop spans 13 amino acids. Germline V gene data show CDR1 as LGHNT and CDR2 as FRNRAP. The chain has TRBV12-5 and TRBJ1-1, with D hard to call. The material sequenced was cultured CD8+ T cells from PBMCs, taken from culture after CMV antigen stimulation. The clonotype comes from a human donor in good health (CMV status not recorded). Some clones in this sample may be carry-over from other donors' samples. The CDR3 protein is CASGPSADTEAFF. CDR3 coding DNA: TGTGCTAGTGGTCCCTCGGCCGACACTGAAGCTTTCTTT.